One T cell receptor beta chain is described in this entry. This sample was included in a study of blood T cell repertoires in COVID-19. Study details: In each case, the material was cDNA or gDNA derived from T cells, B-cell-depleted T cells, or PBMCs.

There are 16 residues in the CDR3. Unmatched junction bases numbered 9, after V lost 6 bases and J lost 3 bases. Germline V gives CDR1 SGHAT, CDR2 FQNNGV. Produced via immunoSEQ multiplex PCR; TCRdb's table is partial and in-frame only. The sample consists of about 37,000 clones, around nine tenths of them appearing once. J is TRBJ2-2 and V is TRBV11-2; TRBD2 matches 8 bases. Material for sequencing was peripheral blood. This TCR was sampled from a human donor in a cohort sampled during active COVID-19. In nucleotides, the CDR3 is TGTGCCAGCAGGAAAACGGCGGGGGGACACACCGGGGAGCTGTTTTTT. It encodes CASRKTAGGHTGELFF.